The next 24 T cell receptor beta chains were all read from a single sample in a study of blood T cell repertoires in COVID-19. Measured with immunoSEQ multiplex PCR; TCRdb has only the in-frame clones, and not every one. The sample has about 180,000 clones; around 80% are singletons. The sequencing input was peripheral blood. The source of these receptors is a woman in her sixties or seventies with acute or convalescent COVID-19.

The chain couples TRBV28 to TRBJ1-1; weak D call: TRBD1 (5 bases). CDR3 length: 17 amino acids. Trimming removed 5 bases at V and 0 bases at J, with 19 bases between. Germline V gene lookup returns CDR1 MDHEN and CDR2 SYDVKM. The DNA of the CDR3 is TGTGCCAGCAGTCCCGAAGGGGCCCTAAGCTTGAACACTGAAGCTTTCTTT. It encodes CASSPEGALSLNTEAFF.

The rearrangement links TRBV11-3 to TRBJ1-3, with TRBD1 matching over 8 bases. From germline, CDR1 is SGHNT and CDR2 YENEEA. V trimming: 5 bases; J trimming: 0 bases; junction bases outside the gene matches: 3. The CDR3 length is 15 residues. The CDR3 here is CASSRQGSSGNTIYF. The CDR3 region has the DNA TGTGCCAGCAGCCGACAGGGGAGCTCTGGAAACACCATATATTTT.

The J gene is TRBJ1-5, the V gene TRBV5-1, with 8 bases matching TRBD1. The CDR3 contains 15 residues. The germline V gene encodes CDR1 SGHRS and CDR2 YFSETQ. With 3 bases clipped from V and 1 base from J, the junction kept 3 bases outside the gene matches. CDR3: CASSSTGESNQPQHF. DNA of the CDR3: TGCGCCAGCAGCTCGACAGGGGAGAGCAATCAGCCCCAGCATTTT.

CDR3 region: CASSQEGGASGNTIYF. CDR3 coding DNA: TGTGCCAGCAGCCAAGAAGGAGGGGCATCTGGAAACACCATATATTTT. The rearrangement links TRBV4-2 to TRBJ1-3; tentatively, D is TRBD1 (5 bases). V lost 0 bases, J lost 1 base, and 10 bases lay in between. Germline CDR1 and CDR2: LGHNA and YNFKEQ. The CDR3 has 16 amino acids.

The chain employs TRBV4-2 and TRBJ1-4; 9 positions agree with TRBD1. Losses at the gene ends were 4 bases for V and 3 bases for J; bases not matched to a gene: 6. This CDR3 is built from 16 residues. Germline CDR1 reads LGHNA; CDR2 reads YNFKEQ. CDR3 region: CASSPRDRAPNEKLFF. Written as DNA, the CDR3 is TGTGCCAGCAGCCCACGGGACAGGGCCCCTAATGAAAAACTGTTTTTT.

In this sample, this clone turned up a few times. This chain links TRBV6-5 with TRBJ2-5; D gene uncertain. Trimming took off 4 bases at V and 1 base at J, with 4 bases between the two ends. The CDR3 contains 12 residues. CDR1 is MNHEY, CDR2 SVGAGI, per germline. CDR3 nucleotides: TGTGCCAGCAGTTCTCCCCAAGAGACCCAGTACTTC. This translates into CASSSPQETQYF.

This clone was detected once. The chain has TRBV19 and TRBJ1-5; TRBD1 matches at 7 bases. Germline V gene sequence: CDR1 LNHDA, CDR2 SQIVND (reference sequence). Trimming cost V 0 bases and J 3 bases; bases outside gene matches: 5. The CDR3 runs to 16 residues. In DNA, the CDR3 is TGTGCCAGTAGTATAGAATCGACAGGGCCCAATCAGCCCCAGCATTTT. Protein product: CASSIESTGPNQPQHF.

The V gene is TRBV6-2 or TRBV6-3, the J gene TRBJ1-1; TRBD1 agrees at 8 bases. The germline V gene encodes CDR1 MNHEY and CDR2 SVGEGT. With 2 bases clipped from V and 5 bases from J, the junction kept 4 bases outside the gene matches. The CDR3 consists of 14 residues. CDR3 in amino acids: CASSYQGAGTEAFF. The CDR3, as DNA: TGTGCCAGCAGTTACCAGGGGGCTGGGACTGAAGCTTTCTTT.

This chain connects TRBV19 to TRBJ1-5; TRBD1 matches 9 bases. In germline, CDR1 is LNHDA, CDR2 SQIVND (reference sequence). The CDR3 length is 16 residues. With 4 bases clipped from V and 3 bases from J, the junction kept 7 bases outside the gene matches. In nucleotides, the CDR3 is TGTGCCAGTAGTAGACTAGACAGGGGGAACAATCAGCCCCAGCATTTT. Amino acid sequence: CASSRLDRGNNQPQHF.

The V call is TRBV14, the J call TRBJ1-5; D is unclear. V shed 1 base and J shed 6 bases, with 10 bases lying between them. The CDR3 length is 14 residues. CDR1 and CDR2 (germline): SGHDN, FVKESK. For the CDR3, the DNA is TGTGCCAGCAGCCAAGCGGGGTTAACTCAGCCCCAGCATTTT. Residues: CASSQAGLTQPQHF.

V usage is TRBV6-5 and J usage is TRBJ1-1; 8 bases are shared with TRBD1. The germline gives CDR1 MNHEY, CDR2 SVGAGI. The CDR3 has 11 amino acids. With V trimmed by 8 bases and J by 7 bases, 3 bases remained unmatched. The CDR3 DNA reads TGTGCCAGCCGGACAGGGCTTGAAGCTTTCTTT. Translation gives CASRTGLEAFF.

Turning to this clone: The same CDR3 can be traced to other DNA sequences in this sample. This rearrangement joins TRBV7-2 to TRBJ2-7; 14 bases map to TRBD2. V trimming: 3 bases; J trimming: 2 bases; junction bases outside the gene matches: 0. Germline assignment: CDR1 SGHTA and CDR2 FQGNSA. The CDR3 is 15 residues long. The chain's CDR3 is CASSLTSGGAYEQYF. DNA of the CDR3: TGTGCCAGCAGCTTGACTAGCGGGGGGGCCTACGAGCAGTACTTC.

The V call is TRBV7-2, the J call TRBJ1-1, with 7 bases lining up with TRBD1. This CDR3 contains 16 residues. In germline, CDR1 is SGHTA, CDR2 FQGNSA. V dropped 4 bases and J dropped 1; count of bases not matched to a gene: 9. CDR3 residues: CASSSHLGTANTEAFF. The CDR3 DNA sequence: TGTGCCAGCAGCTCCCATCTGGGGACAGCGAACACTGAAGCTTTCTTT.

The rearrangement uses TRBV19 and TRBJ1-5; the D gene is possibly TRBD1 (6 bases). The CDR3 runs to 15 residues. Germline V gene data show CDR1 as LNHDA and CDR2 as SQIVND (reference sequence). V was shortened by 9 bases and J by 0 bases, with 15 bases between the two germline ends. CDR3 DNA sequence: TGTGCCAGCAGAAGGACAGCCACTAGCAATCAGCCCCAGCATTTT. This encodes CASRRTATSNQPQHF.

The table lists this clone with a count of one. The CDR3 sequence: CASSLGALRYEQYF. As DNA, the CDR3 is TGTGCCAGCAGCTTGGGAGCCCTACGCTACGAGCAGTACTTC. V is TRBV7-9 and J is TRBJ2-7, with D maybe TRBD2 (5 bases). This CDR3 region has 14 residues. V dropped 3 bases and J dropped 3 bases, with 12 bases sitting between them. CDR1 is SEHNR and CDR2 is FQNEAQ in the germline V gene (reference sequence).

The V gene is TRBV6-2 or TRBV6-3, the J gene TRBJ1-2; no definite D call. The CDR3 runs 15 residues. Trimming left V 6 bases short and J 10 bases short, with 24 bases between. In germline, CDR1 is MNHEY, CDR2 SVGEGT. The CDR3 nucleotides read TGTGCCAGCAGCTCCCGGGCCCGAAGCCCCGGACTCTACACCTTC. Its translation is CASSSRARSPGLYTF.

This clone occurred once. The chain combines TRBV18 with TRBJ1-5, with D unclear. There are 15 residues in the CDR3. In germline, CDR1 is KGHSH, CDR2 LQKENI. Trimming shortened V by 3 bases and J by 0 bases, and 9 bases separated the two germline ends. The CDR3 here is CASSPTRYSNQPQHF. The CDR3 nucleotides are TGTGCCAGCTCACCGACAAGGTATAGCAATCAGCCCCAGCATTTT.

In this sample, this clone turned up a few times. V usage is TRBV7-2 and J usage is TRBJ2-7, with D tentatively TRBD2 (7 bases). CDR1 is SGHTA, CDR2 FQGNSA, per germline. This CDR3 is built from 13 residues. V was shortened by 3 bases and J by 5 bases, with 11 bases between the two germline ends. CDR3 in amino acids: CASSLWGGDEQYF. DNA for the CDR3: TGTGCCAGCAGCTTGTGGGGGGGCGACGAGCAGTACTTC.

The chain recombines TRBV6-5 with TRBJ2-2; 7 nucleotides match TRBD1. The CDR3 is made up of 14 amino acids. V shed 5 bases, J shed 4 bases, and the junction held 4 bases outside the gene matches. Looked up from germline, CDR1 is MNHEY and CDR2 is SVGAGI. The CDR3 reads CASSRQGVTGELFF. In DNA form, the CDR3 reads TGTGCCAGCAGTAGGCAGGGGGTCACCGGGGAGCTGTTTTTT.

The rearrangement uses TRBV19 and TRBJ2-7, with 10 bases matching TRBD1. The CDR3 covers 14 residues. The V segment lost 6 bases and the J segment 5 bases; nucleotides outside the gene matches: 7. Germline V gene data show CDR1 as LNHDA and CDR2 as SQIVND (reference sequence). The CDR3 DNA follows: TGTGCCAGTAGCACCCGACAGGGGGCCCACGAGCAGTACTTC. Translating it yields CASSTRQGAHEQYF.

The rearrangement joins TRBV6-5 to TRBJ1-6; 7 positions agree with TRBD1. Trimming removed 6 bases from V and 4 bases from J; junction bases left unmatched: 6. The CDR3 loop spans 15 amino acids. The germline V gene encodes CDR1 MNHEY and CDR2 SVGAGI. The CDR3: CASSPGTAYNSPLHF. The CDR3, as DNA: TGTGCCAGCAGCCCCGGGACAGCTTATAATTCACCCCTCCACTTT.

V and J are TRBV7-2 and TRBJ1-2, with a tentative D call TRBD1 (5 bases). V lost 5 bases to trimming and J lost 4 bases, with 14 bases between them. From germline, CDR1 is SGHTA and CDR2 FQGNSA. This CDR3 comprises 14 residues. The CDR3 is CASSPTGGTYGYTF. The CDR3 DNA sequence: TGTGCCAGCAGCCCCACTGGGGGGACCTATGGCTACACCTTC. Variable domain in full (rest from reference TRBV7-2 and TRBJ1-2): GAGVSQSPSNKVTEKGKDVELRCDPISGHTALYWYRQSLGQGLEFLIYFQGNSAPDKSGLPSDRFSAERTGGSVSTLTIQRTQQEDSAVYLCASSPTGGTYGYTFGSGTRLTVV.

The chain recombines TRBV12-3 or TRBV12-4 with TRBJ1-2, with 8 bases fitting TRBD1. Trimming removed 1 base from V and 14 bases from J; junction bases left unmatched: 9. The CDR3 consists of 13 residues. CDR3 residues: CASSLVGTGLLTF. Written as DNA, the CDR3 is TGTGCCAGCAGTTTAGTGGGGACAGGCCTTTTAACCTTC.

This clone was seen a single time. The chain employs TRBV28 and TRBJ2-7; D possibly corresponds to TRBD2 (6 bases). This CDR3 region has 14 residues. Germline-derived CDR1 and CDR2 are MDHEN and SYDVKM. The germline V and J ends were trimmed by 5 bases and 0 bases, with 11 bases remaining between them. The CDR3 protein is CASSGPTSSYEQYF. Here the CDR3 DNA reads TGTGCCAGCAGTGGACCGACTAGCTCCTACGAGCAGTACTTC.